This T cell receptor beta chain was recovered during a study of T cells in Graves' hyperthyroidism and ophthalmopathy. Whole-study findings and limits: Blood shared most expanded thyroid clonotypes above 0.001.

Germline V gene lookup returns CDR1 MNHNS and CDR2 SASEGT. This CDR3 region has 15 residues. The V gene end was trimmed by 7 bases and the J gene end by 0 bases; junction bases not matched to a gene: 8. The TCR beta CDR3 regions underwent amplification using RNA transcripts as the source. TCR CDR3 underwent first-round RT-PCR with the HTBI primer set. TCRdb reprocessed the multiplex PCR reads with MiXCR, giving one entry per CDR3 protein. The sample carries 400,000 to 550,000 distinct CDR3 sequences, around a quarter recorded once. This clonotype turned up a few times. Its antigen is undetermined. Together with thyroid ultrasound, orbital computed tomography, serum thyroxine and TRAb, clinical symptoms were used for diagnoses.

What was sequenced was blood. The chain joins TRBV6-1 to TRBJ1-1; TRBD1 matches at 7 bases. The TCR sequence derives from a woman under 40 with Graves' ophthalmopathy. The CDR3 sequence: CASKTGNFMNTEAFF. Written as DNA, the CDR3 is TGTGCCAGCAAGACAGGGAATTTTATGAACACTGAAGCTTTCTTT.